This TCR beta chain came from a study of Ad26.COV2.S vaccination and SARS-CoV-2 variants. In the study overall: Doses of Ad26.COV2.S were injected into muscle once or twice, 56 days apart. Notes on the study in general: Those who received vaccine or placebo ended up with similar non-spike TCR breadth. Following vaccination, spike-specific CD8+ and CD4+ T cell responses reportedly exhibited substantial breadth.

Treatment indicated: roughly 18 received Ad26.COV2.S at low or high dose, single or two shots; 5 received placebo; per-sample allocation not given. Day 63 following the first vaccine or placebo injection was when the samples were taken. Cohort 1b enrolled adults aged 18-55 years in Boston. The repertoire was sequenced with immunoSEQ multiplex PCR; TCRdb's copy has only in-frame clones and lacks some. The sample lists about 250,000 clones, over 75% occurring once. This clone was observed a handful of times. Its antigen is undetermined. At the DNA level, this CDR3 is encoded by other sequences in the same sample as well. The CDR3 sequence is 14 residues long. Germline CDR1 is SGDLS and CDR2 is YYNGEE. Trimming removed 0 bases from V and 2 bases from J, with 8 bases in between.

The source was peripheral blood, collected in a trial of Ad26.COV2.S vaccine versus placebo. This chain uses TRBV9 with TRBJ1-2; D ambiguous. This sequence was found in a person aged 18-65 years who received the Ad26.COV2.S COVID-19 vaccine or a placebo. CDR3 nucleotide sequence: TGTGCCAGCAGCGTAGTGGCAGGCAACTATGGCTACACCTTC. Translation gives CASSVVAGNYGYTF.